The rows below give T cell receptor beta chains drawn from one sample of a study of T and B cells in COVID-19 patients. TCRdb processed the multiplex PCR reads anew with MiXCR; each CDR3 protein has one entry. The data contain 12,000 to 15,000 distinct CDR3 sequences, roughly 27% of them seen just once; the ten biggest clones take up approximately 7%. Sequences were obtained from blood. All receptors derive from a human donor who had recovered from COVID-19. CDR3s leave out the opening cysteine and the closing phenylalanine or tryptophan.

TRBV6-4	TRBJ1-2	ASSDSAGGYYGYT
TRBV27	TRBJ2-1	ASSERDEQF
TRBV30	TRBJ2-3	ACQGLASDTQY
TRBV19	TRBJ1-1	ASSIFTPGQEGEAF
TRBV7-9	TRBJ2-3	ASSSRVRDRTLTDTQY
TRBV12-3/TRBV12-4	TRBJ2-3	ASSFSLAGGPGDTQY
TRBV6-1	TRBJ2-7	ASSAGRAHYEQY
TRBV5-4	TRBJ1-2	ASSLRIGDGEFYGYT
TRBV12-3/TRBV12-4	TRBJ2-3	ASGLGTSHTDTQY
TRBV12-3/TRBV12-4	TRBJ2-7	ASSYAGGYEQY
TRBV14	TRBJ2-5	ASSQDFSAGGETQY
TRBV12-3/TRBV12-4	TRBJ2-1	ASSLAADPRYNEQF
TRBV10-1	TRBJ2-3	ASSFTSGSGTDTQY
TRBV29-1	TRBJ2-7	SVDVGGGREQY
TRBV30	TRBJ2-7	AWSGDRDAYEQY
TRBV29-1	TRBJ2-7	SGIRTGPYYEQY
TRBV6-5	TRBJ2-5	ASTWRQGGETQY
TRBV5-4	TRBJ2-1	ASSSGASGSNEQF
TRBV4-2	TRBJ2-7	ASSPDKRTGVASKHYEQY
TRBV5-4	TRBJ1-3	AMHRAGVGYTIY
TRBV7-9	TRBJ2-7	ASTQINREQY
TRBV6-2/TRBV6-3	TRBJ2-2	ASQRDRGTGELF
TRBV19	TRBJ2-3	ASSIVGGLAVRDTQY
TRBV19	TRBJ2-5	ASSTSGKETQY
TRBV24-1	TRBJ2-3	ATSDPTGPIDTQY
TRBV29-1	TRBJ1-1	SVATGGNTEAF
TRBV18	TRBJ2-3	ASSPPGSDTQY
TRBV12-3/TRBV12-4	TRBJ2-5	ASSLPGLAGVGGEETQY
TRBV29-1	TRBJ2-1	SSDTYNEQF
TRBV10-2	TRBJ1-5	ASSDWGFSNQPQH
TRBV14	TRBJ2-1	ASSQDQDYLLGEQF
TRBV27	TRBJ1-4	ASSPGAREKLF
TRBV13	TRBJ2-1	ASSVVTSGRNEQF
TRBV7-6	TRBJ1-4	ASSKTGTNEKLF
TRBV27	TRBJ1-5	ASSPGGAFNQPQH
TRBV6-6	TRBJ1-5	ASSLLSGGQPQH